Listed below are T cell receptor beta chains from one sample, sequenced in a study of blood T cell repertoires in COVID-19. Measured with immunoSEQ multiplex PCR; TCRdb has only the in-frame clones, and not every one. The table shows 200,000 to 250,000 clones, with 85% occurring only once. Sequenced: PBMCs or T cells enriched from blood (not recorded which). These receptors were collected from a man in his forties who had recovered from COVID-19. CDR3s include the opening cysteine and the closing phenylalanine or tryptophan. Each record gives: D gene, clone size, J gene, V gene, CDR3 protein, CDR3 DNA. A D gene is named only where the DNA matches it firmly. Size is omitted from some rows. Given values are once, few, many or a class for expanded clones.

d_call: TRBD2
clone_size: .
j_call: TRBJ2-1
v_call: TRBV10-1
cdr3_aa: CASSDGLAGLDEQFF
cdr3_nt: TGCGCCAGCAGTGACGGACTAGCGGGATTGGATGAGCAGTTCTTC

d_call: .
clone_size: .
j_call: TRBJ2-5
v_call: TRBV9
cdr3_aa: CASSEGAGDFEETQYF
cdr3_nt: TGTGCCAGCAGCGAGGGGGCCGGGGACTTCGAAGAGACCCAGTACTTC

d_call: TRBD2
clone_size: .
j_call: TRBJ2-3
v_call: TRBV3-1/TRBV3-2
cdr3_aa: CASSQVREGQDTQYF
cdr3_nt: TGTGCCAGCAGCCAAGTCCGGGAGGGCCAAGATACGCAGTATTTT

d_call: .
clone_size: .
j_call: TRBJ2-4
v_call: TRBV4-1
cdr3_aa: CASSQVRKPGQLSKNIQYF
cdr3_nt: TGCGCCAGCAGCCAAGTTAGGAAACCGGGACAACTCTCCAAAAACATTCAGTACTTC

d_call: TRBD1
clone_size: .
j_call: TRBJ1-2
v_call: TRBV7-9
cdr3_aa: CASSPGTANYGYTF
cdr3_nt: TGTGCCAGCAGCCCCGGGACAGCTAACTATGGCTACACCTTC

d_call: .
clone_size: .
j_call: TRBJ2-1
v_call: TRBV5-4
cdr3_aa: CASSLTSSSSYNEQFF
cdr3_nt: TGTGCCAGCAGCTTAACTAGCTCGAGCTCCTACAATGAGCAGTTCTTC

d_call: TRBD1
clone_size: few
j_call: TRBJ1-6
v_call: TRBV7-9
cdr3_aa: CASSTHRDRAGSPLHF
cdr3_nt: TGTGCCAGCAGCACGCACCGGGACAGGGCTGGATCACCCCTCCACTTT

d_call: .
clone_size: .
j_call: TRBJ2-5
v_call: TRBV5-4
cdr3_aa: CASSPRVAELDNQETQYF
cdr3_nt: TGTGCCAGCAGCCCCAGGGTAGCGGAGCTCGACAACCAAGAGACCCAGTACTTC

d_call: .
clone_size: .
j_call: TRBJ2-7
v_call: TRBV11-1
cdr3_aa: CASSLRGLWEQYF
cdr3_nt: TGTGCCAGCAGCTTAAGGGGACTGTGGGAGCAGTACTTC

d_call: .
clone_size: .
j_call: TRBJ2-3
v_call: TRBV4-1
cdr3_aa: CASSQPADTQYF
cdr3_nt: TGCGCCAGCAGCCAACCAGCAGATACGCAGTATTTT

d_call: TRBD2
clone_size: .
j_call: TRBJ2-1
v_call: TRBV11-1
cdr3_aa: CASNPGGRSNEQFF
cdr3_nt: TGTGCCAGCAACCCCGGGGGGAGGAGCAATGAGCAGTTCTTC

d_call: .
clone_size: .
j_call: TRBJ1-1
v_call: TRBV2
cdr3_aa: CASSVGANTEAFF
cdr3_nt: TGTGCCAGCAGTGTAGGGGCAAACACTGAAGCTTTCTTT

d_call: TRBD1
clone_size: .
j_call: TRBJ2-7
v_call: TRBV28
cdr3_aa: CASSLLSGTAYEQYF
cdr3_nt: TGTGCCAGCAGTCTCCTCTCCGGGACAGCCTACGAGCAGTACTTC

d_call: .
clone_size: .
j_call: TRBJ2-3
v_call: TRBV7-2
cdr3_aa: CASSLRAILRGTDTQYF
cdr3_nt: TGTGCCAGCAGCTTACGAGCGATACTACGGGGCACAGATACGCAGTATTTT

d_call: .
clone_size: .
j_call: TRBJ1-2
v_call: TRBV2
cdr3_aa: CASSFDRRDGYTF
cdr3_nt: TGTGCCAGCAGTTTCGACAGGAGAGATGGCTACACCTTC

d_call: TRBD2
clone_size: .
j_call: TRBJ2-1
v_call: TRBV27
cdr3_aa: CASSLTSGIYTYNEQFF
cdr3_nt: TGTGCCAGCAGTTTGACTAGCGGGATCTACACCTACAATGAGCAGTTCTTC

d_call: TRBD1
clone_size: .
j_call: TRBJ2-7
v_call: TRBV18
cdr3_aa: CASSPGQGAYEQYF
cdr3_nt: TGTGCCAGCTCGCCCGGACAGGGGGCCTACGAGCAGTACTTC

d_call: .
clone_size: .
j_call: TRBJ1-5
v_call: TRBV21-1
cdr3_aa: CASSKRSRGPDQPQHF
cdr3_nt: TGTGCCAGCAGCAAGAGATCGAGAGGGCCCGATCAGCCCCAGCATTTT

d_call: .
clone_size: .
j_call: TRBJ1-1
v_call: TRBV28
cdr3_aa: CASSVGRTEAFF
cdr3_nt: TGTGCCAGCAGCGTGGGGCGCACTGAAGCTTTCTTT

d_call: TRBD1
clone_size: .
j_call: TRBJ1-6
v_call: TRBV2
cdr3_aa: CASSPGPGQGSSPLHF
cdr3_nt: TGTGCCAGCAGTCCAGGACCGGGACAGGGATCTTCACCCCTCCACTTT

d_call: TRBD1
clone_size: .
j_call: TRBJ1-2
v_call: TRBV2
cdr3_aa: CASRASGQGVYGYTF
cdr3_nt: TGTGCCAGCCGGGCCTCAGGACAGGGGGTCTATGGCTACACCTTC

d_call: .
clone_size: .
j_call: TRBJ1-3
v_call: TRBV5-1
cdr3_aa: CASSSQGFENTIYF
cdr3_nt: TGCGCCAGCAGCTCCCAGGGATTTGAAAACACCATATATTTT

d_call: .
clone_size: .
j_call: TRBJ1-1
v_call: TRBV3-1/TRBV3-2
cdr3_aa: CASSLSPVANTEAFF
cdr3_nt: TGTGCCAGCAGCCTGTCACCAGTCGCGAACACTGAAGCTTTCTTT

d_call: .
clone_size: .
j_call: TRBJ2-7
v_call: TRBV7-8
cdr3_aa: CASSLVSLRLAYEQYF
cdr3_nt: TGTGCCAGCAGCTTAGTTTCCCTCCGGCTAGCGTACGAGCAGTACTTC

d_call: .
clone_size: few
j_call: TRBJ2-5
v_call: TRBV5-6
cdr3_aa: CASSFVAGETQYF
cdr3_nt: TGTGCCAGCAGCTTCGTGGCTGGAGAGACCCAGTACTTC

d_call: .
clone_size: few
j_call: TRBJ2-1
v_call: TRBV29-1
cdr3_aa: CSVEDRHPDEQFF
cdr3_nt: TGCAGCGTTGAAGATCGCCACCCGGATGAGCAGTTCTTC

d_call: TRBD1
clone_size: few
j_call: TRBJ2-3
v_call: TRBV9
cdr3_aa: CASSATGTTGDTQYF
cdr3_nt: TGTGCCAGCAGCGCAACAGGGACCACAGGGGACACGCAGTATTTT

d_call: TRBD1
clone_size: .
j_call: TRBJ1-2
v_call: TRBV7-9
cdr3_aa: CASSWTGVGTYGYTF
cdr3_nt: TGTGCCAGCAGCTGGACAGGGGTCGGTACCTATGGCTACACCTTC

d_call: .
clone_size: .
j_call: TRBJ2-7
v_call: TRBV29-1
cdr3_aa: CSVVWQGVEQYF
cdr3_nt: TGCAGCGTTGTCTGGCAGGGTGTCGAGCAGTACTTC

d_call: TRBD1
clone_size: .
j_call: TRBJ2-4
v_call: TRBV9
cdr3_aa: CASSPGTGGLGKNIQYF
cdr3_nt: TGTGCCAGCAGCCCCGGGACAGGGGGCTTGGGCAAAAACATTCAGTACTTC

d_call: .
clone_size: .
j_call: TRBJ2-5
v_call: TRBV6-5
cdr3_aa: CASSYGDRGTQYF
cdr3_nt: TGTGCCAGCAGTTACGGAGACAGAGGGACCCAGTACTTC

d_call: TRBD2
clone_size: .
j_call: TRBJ2-3
v_call: TRBV10-3
cdr3_aa: CAISDPSGAGGADTQYF
cdr3_nt: TGTGCCATCAGTGACCCCTCGGGGGCGGGAGGTGCGGATACGCAGTATTTT

d_call: .
clone_size: .
j_call: TRBJ2-3
v_call: TRBV30
cdr3_aa: CAWVGLTSTDTQYF
cdr3_nt: TGTGCCTGGGTCGGACTGACTAGCACAGATACGCAGTATTTT

d_call: .
clone_size: .
j_call: TRBJ1-1
v_call: TRBV19
cdr3_aa: CASSITRNTEAFF
cdr3_nt: TGTGCCAGTAGTATTACAAGGAACACTGAAGCTTTCTTT

d_call: .
clone_size: few
j_call: TRBJ2-7
v_call: TRBV18
cdr3_aa: CASSISLDRAYEQYF
cdr3_nt: TGTGCCAGCTCAATCTCGCTCGACAGAGCTTACGAGCAGTACTTC

d_call: .
clone_size: few
j_call: TRBJ2-5
v_call: TRBV24-1
cdr3_aa: CATSDSRKSDYLETQYF
cdr3_nt: TGTGCCACCAGTGATTCTCGAAAATCGGACTATCTGGAGACCCAGTACTTC

d_call: .
clone_size: .
j_call: TRBJ1-1
v_call: TRBV3-1/TRBV3-2
cdr3_aa: CASSQRHLNTEAFF
cdr3_nt: TGTGCCAGCAGCCAGCGACATCTGAACACTGAAGCTTTCTTT

d_call: .
clone_size: .
j_call: TRBJ1-1
v_call: TRBV5-6
cdr3_aa: CASSFPGQMNTEAFF
cdr3_nt: TGTGCCAGCAGCTTTCCGGGACAAATGAACACTGAAGCTTTCTTT

d_call: TRBD2
clone_size: once
j_call: TRBJ2-4
v_call: TRBV12-3/TRBV12-4
cdr3_aa: CASSSGGASIQYF
cdr3_nt: TGTGCCAGCAGCTCGGGGGGGGCGAGCATTCAGTACTTC

d_call: .
clone_size: .
j_call: TRBJ1-2
v_call: TRBV6-1
cdr3_aa: CASSVTGNYGYTF
cdr3_nt: TGTGCCAGCAGTGTAACAGGGAACTATGGCTACACCTTC

d_call: .
clone_size: once
j_call: TRBJ2-1
v_call: TRBV7-2
cdr3_aa: CASSLGLADNEQFF
cdr3_nt: TGTGCCAGCAGCTTAGGGCTAGCCGACAATGAGCAGTTCTTC

d_call: .
clone_size: .
j_call: TRBJ1-5
v_call: TRBV19
cdr3_aa: CASSNRGNQPQHF
cdr3_nt: TGTGCCAGTAGCAACAGGGGCAATCAGCCCCAGCATTTT

d_call: .
clone_size: .
j_call: TRBJ2-7
v_call: TRBV6-5
cdr3_aa: CASRPREAYEQYF
cdr3_nt: TGTGCCAGCAGGCCCCGGGAAGCCTACGAGCAGTACTTC

d_call: TRBD1
clone_size: .
j_call: TRBJ2-7
v_call: TRBV28
cdr3_aa: CASSKGQVINEQYF
cdr3_nt: TGTGCCAGCAGCAAGGGACAGGTAATCAACGAGCAGTACTTC

d_call: .
clone_size: .
j_call: TRBJ1-5
v_call: TRBV12-3/TRBV12-4
cdr3_aa: CASSLGGQQPQHF
cdr3_nt: TGTGCCAGCAGTTTAGGGGGGCAACAGCCCCAGCATTTT

d_call: .
clone_size: many
j_call: TRBJ1-1
v_call: TRBV19
cdr3_aa: CASSLGARTEAFF
cdr3_nt: TGTGCCAGTAGTTTGGGGGCGAGGACTGAAGCTTTCTTT

d_call: .
clone_size: .
j_call: TRBJ1-3
v_call: TRBV2
cdr3_aa: CASSPALAGSGNTIYF
cdr3_nt: TGTGCCAGCAGCCCTGCCCTGGCGGGATCTGGAAACACCATATATTTT

d_call: TRBD2
clone_size: once
j_call: TRBJ2-5
v_call: TRBV30
cdr3_aa: CAWSAPGGGQETQYF
cdr3_nt: TGTGCCTGGAGTGCCCCGGGAGGGGGCCAAGAGACCCAGTACTTC

d_call: TRBD2
clone_size: .
j_call: TRBJ2-7
v_call: TRBV9
cdr3_aa: CASSAGGSGSSYEQYF
cdr3_nt: TGTGCCAGCAGCGCGGGGGGTAGCGGAAGCTCCTACGAGCAGTACTTC

d_call: TRBD1
clone_size: few
j_call: TRBJ2-5
v_call: TRBV5-4
cdr3_aa: CASSWDRGGETQYF
cdr3_nt: TGTGCCAGCAGCTGGGACAGGGGAGGGGAGACCCAGTACTTC

d_call: TRBD2
clone_size: .
j_call: TRBJ2-7
v_call: TRBV5-8
cdr3_aa: CASSLLGTSGTPLHEQYF
cdr3_nt: TGTGCCAGCAGCTTGTTAGGGACTAGCGGGACACCTCTCCACGAGCAGTACTTC

d_call: .
clone_size: few
j_call: TRBJ1-1
v_call: TRBV9
cdr3_aa: CASSVHSVNTEAFF
cdr3_nt: TGTGCCAGCAGCGTACATTCAGTGAACACTGAAGCTTTCTTT

d_call: .
clone_size: .
j_call: TRBJ1-1
v_call: TRBV18
cdr3_aa: CASSPPTWEGYTEAFF
cdr3_nt: TGTGCCAGCTCACCTCCGACCTGGGAGGGTTACACTGAAGCTTTCTTT

d_call: TRBD1
clone_size: .
j_call: TRBJ2-2
v_call: TRBV19
cdr3_aa: CASSNRDSNTGELFF
cdr3_nt: TGTGCCAGTAGTAATCGGGACAGTAACACCGGGGAGCTGTTTTTT

d_call: .
clone_size: .
j_call: TRBJ2-1
v_call: TRBV7-2
cdr3_aa: CASSFTGNEQFF
cdr3_nt: TGTGCCAGCAGCTTCACAGGGAATGAGCAGTTCTTC

d_call: TRBD2
clone_size: .
j_call: TRBJ2-3
v_call: TRBV4-1
cdr3_aa: CASSRLAGTDTQYF
cdr3_nt: TGCGCCAGCAGTCGACTAGCAGGCACAGATACGCAGTATTTT

d_call: .
clone_size: .
j_call: TRBJ2-7
v_call: TRBV18
cdr3_aa: CASSAGGLRDEQYF
cdr3_nt: TGTGCCAGCTCAGCCGGGGGACTTCGGGACGAGCAGTACTTC

d_call: .
clone_size: once
j_call: TRBJ2-4
v_call: TRBV7-2
cdr3_aa: CASSLVAGAKNIQYF
cdr3_nt: TGTGCCAGCAGCTTAGTGGCGGGAGCCAAAAACATTCAGTACTTC

d_call: TRBD1
clone_size: .
j_call: TRBJ2-5
v_call: TRBV5-5
cdr3_aa: CASSLTGGIIQETQYF
cdr3_nt: TGTGCCAGCAGCTTAACAGGGGGAATAATCCAAGAGACCCAGTACTTC